This is a list of T cell receptor beta chains from one sample in a study of blood T cells in healthy people across ages. MiXCR, applied by TCRdb to the 5' RACE reads, yields one record per CDR3 protein. This table holds 1.5 million to 2 million distinct CDR3 sequences, about 28% found once. The source material was blood. All receptors come from a woman in her twenties or thirties in good health. Each CDR3 is given with its conserved first and last residue. D genes are given only for firm matches. Some rows mark clone size as missing; the rest say once, few, many or name a class of expanded clone.

J gene: TRBJ2-1; D gene: -; clone size: -; V gene: TRBV6-5; CDR3 protein: CASSLDGYVNEQFF; CDR3 DNA: TGTGCCAGCAGTTTGGACGGATACGTCAATGAGCAGTTCTTC
J gene: TRBJ1-1; D gene: -; clone size: many; V gene: TRBV5-5; CDR3 protein: CASSLVVLNTEAFF; CDR3 DNA: TGTGCCAGCAGCTTGGTGGTTTTGAACACTGAAGCTTTCTTT
J gene: TRBJ2-3; D gene: -; clone size: few; V gene: TRBV5-1; CDR3 protein: CASSQGVGGTSTDTQYF; CDR3 DNA: TGCGCCAGCAGCCAAGGGGTGGGCGGGACTAGCACAGATACGCAGTATTTT
J gene: TRBJ2-7; D gene: -; clone size: -; V gene: TRBV21-1; CDR3 protein: CASSILTTPFSYEQYF; CDR3 DNA: TGTGCCAGCAGTATTCTGACTACACCTTTCTCCTACGAGCAGTACTTC
J gene: TRBJ2-7; D gene: -; clone size: many; V gene: TRBV18; CDR3 protein: CASSPGRRGDEQYF; CDR3 DNA: TGTGCCAGCTCACCAGGCCGGAGAGGGGACGAGCAGTACTTC
J gene: TRBJ1-1; D gene: TRBD1; clone size: -; V gene: TRBV7-2; CDR3 protein: CASSLQGATTEAFF; CDR3 DNA: TGTGCCAGCAGCTTACAGGGGGCTACGACTGAAGCTTTCTTT
J gene: TRBJ2-5; D gene: -; clone size: many; V gene: TRBV5-1; CDR3 protein: CASSWSQEETQYF; CDR3 DNA: TGCGCCAGCAGCTGGAGCCAGGAGGAGACCCAGTACTTC
J gene: TRBJ2-7; D gene: TRBD1; clone size: few; V gene: TRBV19; CDR3 protein: CASRGCSEQYF; CDR3 DNA: TGTGCCAGCAGGGGGTGCTCCGAGCAGTACTTC
J gene: TRBJ1-2; D gene: TRBD1; clone size: -; V gene: TRBV29-1; CDR3 protein: CSVAGGPDYGYTF; CDR3 DNA: TGCAGCGTTGCAGGGGGCCCTGACTATGGCTACACCTTC
J gene: TRBJ2-5; D gene: TRBD2; clone size: -; V gene: TRBV6-4; CDR3 protein: CASSETSGGLETQYF; CDR3 DNA: TGTGCCAGCAGTGAAACTAGCGGGGGCCTAGAGACCCAGTACTTC
J gene: TRBJ1-4; D gene: -; clone size: -; V gene: TRBV12-3/TRBV12-4; CDR3 protein: CASSLGLRNEKLFF; CDR3 DNA: TGTGCCAGCAGTTTGGGCCTTCGAAATGAAAAACTGTTTTTT
J gene: TRBJ2-1; D gene: -; clone size: few; V gene: TRBV20-1; CDR3 protein: CSAETIGRVNEQFF; CDR3 DNA: TGCAGTGCTGAAACTATCGGGAGAGTTAATGAGCAGTTCTTC
J gene: TRBJ2-1; D gene: TRBD2; clone size: few; V gene: TRBV6-6; CDR3 protein: CASSPRGRKNNEQFF; CDR3 DNA: TGTGCCAGCAGCCCGCGGGGGAGAAAGAACAATGAGCAGTTCTTC
J gene: TRBJ2-5; D gene: -; clone size: many; V gene: TRBV5-1; CDR3 protein: CASSFSVPQETQYF; CDR3 DNA: TGCGCCAGCAGCTTCTCGGTTCCCCAAGAGACCCAGTACTTC
J gene: TRBJ2-3; D gene: -; clone size: few; V gene: TRBV24-1; CDR3 protein: CATSDFRYGSTDTQYF; CDR3 DNA: TGTGCCACCAGTGATTTTAGGTACGGTAGCACAGATACGCAGTATTTT
J gene: TRBJ1-6; D gene: -; clone size: many; V gene: TRBV3-1; CDR3 protein: CASNSGDSPLHF; CDR3 DNA: TGTGCCAGCAACTCAGGAGATTCACCCCTCCACTTT
J gene: TRBJ2-1; D gene: TRBD2; clone size: -; V gene: TRBV4-2; CDR3 protein: CASSQDMGLAGTEQFF; CDR3 DNA: TGCGCCAGCAGCCAAGATATGGGACTAGCGGGGACAGAGCAGTTCTTC
J gene: TRBJ2-7; D gene: -; clone size: many; V gene: TRBV6-5; CDR3 protein: CASSTEAGWYEQYF; CDR3 DNA: TGTGCCAGCAGTACAGAGGCAGGGTGGTACGAGCAGTACTTC
J gene: TRBJ1-3; D gene: -; clone size: -; V gene: TRBV7-9; CDR3 protein: CASSLEGAGGNTIYF; CDR3 DNA: TGTGCCAGCAGCTTAGAAGGGGCAGGCGGAAACACCATATATTTT
J gene: TRBJ1-2; D gene: -; clone size: -; V gene: TRBV21-1; CDR3 protein: CASGTHPWYGYTF; CDR3 DNA: TGTGCCAGCGGCACACACCCTTGGTATGGCTACACCTTC
J gene: TRBJ2-1; D gene: -; clone size: many; V gene: TRBV5-1; CDR3 protein: CASSADGNEQFF; CDR3 DNA: TGCGCCAGCAGCGCGGACGGCAATGAGCAGTTCTTC
J gene: TRBJ1-1; D gene: -; clone size: many; V gene: TRBV10-2; CDR3 protein: CASKAGVNTEAFF; CDR3 DNA: TGCGCCAGCAAAGCGGGGGTGAACACTGAAGCTTTCTTT
J gene: TRBJ2-3; D gene: TRBD1; clone size: few; V gene: TRBV2; CDR3 protein: CASSGTGDAQYF; CDR3 DNA: TGTGCCAGCAGCGGGACAGGGGACGCGCAGTATTTT
J gene: TRBJ1-6; D gene: -; clone size: many; V gene: TRBV6-2/TRBV6-3; CDR3 protein: CASSYSNDSPLHF; CDR3 DNA: TGTGCCAGCAGTTACTCCAATGATTCACCCCTCCACTTT
J gene: TRBJ2-3; D gene: -; clone size: -; V gene: TRBV24-1; CDR3 protein: CATSDQQRGTDTQYF; CDR3 DNA: TGTGCCACCAGTGATCAACAGCGCGGGACAGATACGCAGTATTTT
J gene: TRBJ1-2; D gene: -; clone size: few; V gene: TRBV14; CDR3 protein: CASSQVGRGTYGYTF; CDR3 DNA: TGTGCCAGCAGCCAAGTGGGGCGGGGAACCTATGGCTACACCTTC
J gene: TRBJ2-3; D gene: TRBD2; clone size: -; V gene: TRBV7-3; CDR3 protein: CASSSVTGGTQYF; CDR3 DNA: TGTGCCAGCAGCTCCGTAACGGGAGGTACGCAGTATTTT
J gene: TRBJ1-2; D gene: -; clone size: -; V gene: TRBV9; CDR3 protein: CASSASLSGDGYTF; CDR3 DNA: TGTGCCAGCAGCGCGTCTCTCTCAGGGGATGGCTACACCTTC
J gene: TRBJ2-2; D gene: TRBD1; clone size: -; V gene: TRBV28; CDR3 protein: CASNSGGTGDTGELFF; CDR3 DNA: TGTGCCAGCAATTCGGGGGGGACAGGGGACACCGGGGAGCTGTTTTTT
J gene: TRBJ2-3; D gene: -; clone size: few; V gene: TRBV20-1; CDR3 protein: CSARPGVTDTQYF; CDR3 DNA: TGCAGTGCCAGGCCGGGGGTCACAGATACGCAGTATTTT
J gene: TRBJ2-5; D gene: -; clone size: many; V gene: TRBV5-4; CDR3 protein: CASNWLGEETQYF; CDR3 DNA: TGTGCCAGCAATTGGCTCGGGGAAGAGACCCAGTACTTC
J gene: TRBJ1-1; D gene: -; clone size: -; V gene: TRBV12-3/TRBV12-4; CDR3 protein: CASSQRRSSTEAFF; CDR3 DNA: TGTGCCAGCAGCCAAAGGCGGAGTAGCACTGAAGCTTTCTTT
J gene: TRBJ2-5; D gene: -; clone size: few; V gene: TRBV5-1; CDR3 protein: CASSFQGSGETQYF; CDR3 DNA: TGCGCCAGCAGCTTTCAGGGGTCGGGGGAGACCCAGTACTTC
J gene: TRBJ1-5; D gene: TRBD1; clone size: -; V gene: TRBV19; CDR3 protein: CASTTRGRPQHF; CDR3 DNA: TGTGCCAGTACAACCAGGGGGAGGCCCCAGCATTTT
J gene: TRBJ1-3; D gene: TRBD1; clone size: -; V gene: TRBV7-9; CDR3 protein: CASSLTGQGGLLGNTIYF; CDR3 DNA: TGTGCCAGCAGCTTGACGGGACAGGGGGGCCTTTTAGGAAACACCATATATTTT
J gene: TRBJ2-3; D gene: -; clone size: many; V gene: TRBV9; CDR3 protein: CASSVDAQRTTDTQYF; CDR3 DNA: TGTGCCAGCAGCGTGGACGCCCAGCGAACTACAGATACGCAGTATTTT
J gene: TRBJ2-5; D gene: -; clone size: many; V gene: TRBV7-2; CDR3 protein: CASSSIRGLQETQYF; CDR3 DNA: TGTGCCAGCAGCTCCATCCGGGGCCTTCAAGAGACCCAGTACTTC
J gene: TRBJ1-5; D gene: -; clone size: -; V gene: TRBV2; CDR3 protein: CASSEEGTGQPQHF; CDR3 DNA: TGTGCCAGCAGTGAAGAGGGCACGGGGCAGCCCCAGCATTTT
J gene: TRBJ2-7; D gene: -; clone size: few; V gene: TRBV3-1; CDR3 protein: CASSQVAASSSYEQYF; CDR3 DNA: TGTGCCAGCAGCCAAGTCGCGGCTTCTAGCTCCTACGAGCAGTACTTC
J gene: TRBJ2-6; D gene: -; clone size: -; V gene: TRBV29-1; CDR3 protein: CSVEDRWANVLTF; CDR3 DNA: TGCAGCGTTGAAGACCGCTGGGCCAACGTCCTGACTTTC
J gene: TRBJ2-2; D gene: -; clone size: -; V gene: TRBV30; CDR3 protein: CAWSGEAHTGELFF; CDR3 DNA: TGTGCCTGGAGCGGAGAAGCCCACACCGGGGAGCTGTTTTTT